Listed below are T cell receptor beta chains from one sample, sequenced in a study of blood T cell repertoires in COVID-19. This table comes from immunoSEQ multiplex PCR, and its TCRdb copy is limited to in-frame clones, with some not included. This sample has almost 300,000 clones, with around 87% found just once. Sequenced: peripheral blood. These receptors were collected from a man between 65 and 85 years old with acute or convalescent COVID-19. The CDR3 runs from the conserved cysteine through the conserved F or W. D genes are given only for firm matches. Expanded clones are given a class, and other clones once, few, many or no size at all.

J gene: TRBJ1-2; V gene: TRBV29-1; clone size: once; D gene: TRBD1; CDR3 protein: CSVTSGTEFNTF; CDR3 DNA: TGCAGCGTTACCTCCGGGACAGAGTTTAACACCTTC
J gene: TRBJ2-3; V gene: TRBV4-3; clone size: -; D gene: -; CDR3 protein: CASSQDYGFPVATSTDTQYF; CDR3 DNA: TGCGCCAGCAGCCAAGATTACGGTTTTCCGGTAGCGACTAGCACAGATACGCAGTATTTT
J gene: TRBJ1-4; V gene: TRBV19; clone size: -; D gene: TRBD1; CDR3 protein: CASNRQGASEKLFF; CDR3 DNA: TGTGCCAGTAACCGTCAGGGGGCAAGTGAAAAACTGTTTTTT
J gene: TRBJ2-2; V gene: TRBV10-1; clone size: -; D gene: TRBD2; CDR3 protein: CASSDWTSGGVGELFF; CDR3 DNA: TGCGCCAGCAGTGATTGGACTAGCGGGGGTGTCGGGGAGCTGTTTTTT
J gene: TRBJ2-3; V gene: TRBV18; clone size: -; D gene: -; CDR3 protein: CASSPPGLSDTQYF; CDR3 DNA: TGTGCCAGCTCACCCCCGGGACTTTCAGATACGCAGTATTTT
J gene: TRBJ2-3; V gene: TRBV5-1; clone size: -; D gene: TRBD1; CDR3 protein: CASSQGVGTDTQYF; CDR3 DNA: TGCGCCAGCTCACAGGGGGTTGGCACAGATACGCAGTATTTT
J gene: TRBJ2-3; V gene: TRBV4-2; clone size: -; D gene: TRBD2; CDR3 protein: CASSQVAGSTDTQYF; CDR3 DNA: TGTGCCAGCAGCCAAGTAGCGGGGTCGACAGATACGCAGTATTTT
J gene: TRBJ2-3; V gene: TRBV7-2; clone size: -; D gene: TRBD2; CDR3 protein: CASSLGRLAGAHTDTQYF; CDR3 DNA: TGTGCCAGCAGCTTAGGCCGACTAGCGGGGGCCCACACAGATACGCAGTATTTT
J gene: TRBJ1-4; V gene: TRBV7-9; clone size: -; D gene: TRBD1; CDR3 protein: CASSPRTGNEKLFF; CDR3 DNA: TGTGCCAGCAGCCCTCGGACAGGGAATGAAAAACTGTTTTTT
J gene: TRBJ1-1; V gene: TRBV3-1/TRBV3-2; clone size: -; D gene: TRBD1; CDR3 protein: CASSQTGGGTEAFF; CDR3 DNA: TGTGCCAGCAGCCAAACAGGGGGAGGCACTGAAGCTTTCTTT
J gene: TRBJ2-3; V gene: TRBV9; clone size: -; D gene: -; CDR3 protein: CASSVVPGGVSVTDTQYF; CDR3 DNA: TGTGCCAGCAGCGTAGTCCCCGGAGGGGTTAGCGTTACAGATACGCAGTATTTT
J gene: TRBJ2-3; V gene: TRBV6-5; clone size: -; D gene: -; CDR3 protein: CASSYGGSTDTQYF; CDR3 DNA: TGTGCCAGCAGTTACGGCGGGAGCACAGATACGCAGTATTTT
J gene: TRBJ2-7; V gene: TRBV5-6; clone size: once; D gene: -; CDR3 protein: CASSLVSVAYEQYF; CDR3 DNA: TGTGCCAGCAGCTTGGTATCTGTTGCCTACGAGCAGTACTTC
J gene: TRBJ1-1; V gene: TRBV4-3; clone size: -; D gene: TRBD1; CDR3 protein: CASSQDPPTGGLDTEAFF; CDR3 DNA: TGCGCCAGCAGCCAAGATCCTCCGACAGGGGGATTGGACACTGAAGCTTTCTTT
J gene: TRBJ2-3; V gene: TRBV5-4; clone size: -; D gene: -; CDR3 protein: CASSFSGYPDTQYF; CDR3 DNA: TGTGCCAGCAGCTTTTCGGGGTACCCAGATACGCAGTATTTT
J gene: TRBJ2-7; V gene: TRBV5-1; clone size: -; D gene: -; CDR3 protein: CASSLSASYEQYF; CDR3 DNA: TGCGCCAGCAGCTTGAGCGCCTCCTACGAGCAGTACTTC
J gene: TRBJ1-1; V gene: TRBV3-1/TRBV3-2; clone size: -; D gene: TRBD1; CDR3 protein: CASSPGQGGTEAFF; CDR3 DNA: TGTGCCAGCAGCCCGGGACAGGGAGGCACTGAAGCTTTCTTT
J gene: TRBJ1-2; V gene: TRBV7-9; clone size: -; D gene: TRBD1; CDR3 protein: CASSYPRGQGYGYTF; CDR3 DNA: TGTGCCAGCAGCTACCCAAGGGGGCAGGGGTATGGCTACACCTTC
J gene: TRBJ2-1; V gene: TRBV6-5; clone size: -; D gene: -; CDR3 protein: CASSKGHPYNEQFF; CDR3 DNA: TGTGCCAGCAGTAAGGGACACCCCTACAATGAGCAGTTCTTC
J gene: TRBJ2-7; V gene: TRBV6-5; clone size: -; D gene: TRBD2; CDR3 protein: CASSYSRLAGAYEQYF; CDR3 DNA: TGTGCCAGCAGTTACTCGAGACTAGCGGGCGCCTACGAGCAGTACTTC
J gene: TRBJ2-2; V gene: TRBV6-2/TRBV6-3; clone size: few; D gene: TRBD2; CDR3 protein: CASSSLAGTTGELFF; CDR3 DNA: TGTGCCAGCAGTTCTCTAGCGGGGACCACCGGGGAGCTGTTTTTT
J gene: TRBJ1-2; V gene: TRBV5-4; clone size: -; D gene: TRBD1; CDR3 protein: CASSLGTANYGYTF; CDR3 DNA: TGTGCCAGCAGCTTAGGGACAGCCAACTATGGCTACACCTTC
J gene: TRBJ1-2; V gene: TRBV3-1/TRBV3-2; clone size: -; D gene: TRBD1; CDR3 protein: CASSPDWTGSTGYTF; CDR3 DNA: TGTGCCAGCAGCCCAGACTGGACAGGGAGCACAGGCTACACCTTC
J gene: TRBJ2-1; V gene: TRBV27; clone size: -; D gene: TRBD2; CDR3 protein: CASSPDGTTNEQFF; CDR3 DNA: TGTGCCAGCAGTCCCGACGGGACTACCAATGAGCAGTTCTTC
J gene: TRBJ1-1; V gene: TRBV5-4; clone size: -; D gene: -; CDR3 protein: CASSSPLFDRTEAFF; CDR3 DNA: TGTGCCAGCAGCTCCCCACTTTTCGACAGGACTGAAGCTTTCTTT
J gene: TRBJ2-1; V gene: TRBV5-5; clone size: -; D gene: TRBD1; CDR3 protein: CASSLGTGVYNEQFF; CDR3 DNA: TGTGCCAGCAGCTTGGGGACAGGGGTTTACAATGAGCAGTTCTTC
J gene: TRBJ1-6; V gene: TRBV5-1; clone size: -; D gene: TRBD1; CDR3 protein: CASSLGGQGYSPLHF; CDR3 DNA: TGCGCCAGCAGCTTGGGGGGACAGGGTTATTCACCCCTCCACTTT
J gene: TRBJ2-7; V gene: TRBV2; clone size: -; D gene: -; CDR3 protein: CASKQGWDEQYF; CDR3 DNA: TGTGCCAGCAAGCAGGGTTGGGACGAGCAGTACTTC
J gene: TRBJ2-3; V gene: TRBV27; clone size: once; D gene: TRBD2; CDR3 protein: CASSSGSFSTDTQYF; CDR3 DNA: TGTGCCAGCAGTAGCGGGAGTTTTAGTACAGATACGCAGTATTTT
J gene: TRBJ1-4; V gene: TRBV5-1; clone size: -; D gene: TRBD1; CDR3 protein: CASSLEGQGNEKLFF; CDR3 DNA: TGCGCCAGCAGCCTAGAGGGACAGGGAAACGAAAAACTGTTTTTT
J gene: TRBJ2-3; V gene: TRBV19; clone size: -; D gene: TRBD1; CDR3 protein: CASRPGQGISRTDTQYF; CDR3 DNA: TGTGCCAGTAGGCCGGGACAGGGGATATCCCGCACAGATACGCAGTATTTT
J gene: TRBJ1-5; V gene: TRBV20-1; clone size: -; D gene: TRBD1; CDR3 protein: CSASRGQGTSQPQHF; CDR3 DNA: TGCAGTGCTAGTAGGGGACAGGGAACTTCTCAGCCCCAGCATTTT
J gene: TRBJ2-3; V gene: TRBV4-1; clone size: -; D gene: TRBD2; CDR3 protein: CASSQGRTSGGTDTQYF; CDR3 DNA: TGCGCCAGCAGCCAAGGCCGGACTAGCGGAGGCACAGATACGCAGTATTTT
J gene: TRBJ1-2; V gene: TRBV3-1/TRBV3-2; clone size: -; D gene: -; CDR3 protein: CASSQAPENYGYTF; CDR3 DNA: TGTGCCAGCAGCCAAGCTCCCGAGAACTATGGCTACACCTTC
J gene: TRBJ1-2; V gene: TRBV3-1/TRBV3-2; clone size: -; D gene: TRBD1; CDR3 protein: CASSPDGTAVYGYTF; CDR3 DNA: TGTGCCAGCAGCCCTGACGGGACAGCCGTCTATGGCTACACCTTC
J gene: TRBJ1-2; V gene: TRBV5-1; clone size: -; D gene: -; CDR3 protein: CASSLRDLGWGYTF; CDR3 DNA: TGCGCCAGCAGCTTGCGGGACTTGGGTTGGGGCTACACCTTC
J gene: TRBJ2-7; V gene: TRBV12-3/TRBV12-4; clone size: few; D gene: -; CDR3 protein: CASSPAYEQYF; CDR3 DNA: TGTGCCAGCAGTCCCGCCTACGAGCAGTACTTC
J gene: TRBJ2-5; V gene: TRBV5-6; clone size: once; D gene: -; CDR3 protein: CASSFLAGQETQYF; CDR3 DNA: TGTGCCAGCAGCTTTCTAGCTGGCCAAGAGACCCAGTACTTC
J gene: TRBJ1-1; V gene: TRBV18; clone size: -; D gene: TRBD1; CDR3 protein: CASSLNGQGASEAFF; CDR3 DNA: TGTGCCAGCTCACTAAACGGACAGGGGGCGTCAGAAGCTTTCTTT
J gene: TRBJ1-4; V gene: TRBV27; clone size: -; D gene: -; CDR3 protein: CASRGIAATNEKLFF; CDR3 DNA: TGTGCCTCGCGGGGGATAGCAGCAACTAATGAAAAACTGTTTTTT
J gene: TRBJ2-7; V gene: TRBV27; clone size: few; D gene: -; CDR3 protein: CASSLSGSYEQYF; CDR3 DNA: TGTGCCAGCAGTTTATCCGGTTCCTACGAGCAGTACTTC
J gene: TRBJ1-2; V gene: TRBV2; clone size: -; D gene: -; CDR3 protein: CASSVSTGSGYTF; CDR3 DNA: TGTGCCAGCAGTGTTTCGACAGGCTCTGGCTACACCTTC
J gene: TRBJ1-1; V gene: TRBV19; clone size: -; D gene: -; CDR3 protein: CASSIRHPNTEAFF; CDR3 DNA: TGTGCCAGTAGTATTAGACACCCGAACACTGAAGCTTTCTTT
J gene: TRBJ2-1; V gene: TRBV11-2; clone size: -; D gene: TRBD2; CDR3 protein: CASSSGTSGHSEQFF; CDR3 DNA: TGTGCCAGCAGCTCCGGGACTAGCGGGCATAGCGAGCAGTTCTTC
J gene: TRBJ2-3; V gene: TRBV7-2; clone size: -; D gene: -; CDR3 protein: CASSLVTVSTDTQYF; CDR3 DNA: TGTGCCAGCAGCTTAGTAACAGTTAGCACAGATACGCAGTATTTT
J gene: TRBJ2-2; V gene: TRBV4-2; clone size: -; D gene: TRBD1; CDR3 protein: CASSPRTGDTGELFF; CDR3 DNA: TGTGCCAGCAGCCCTCGGACAGGGGACACCGGGGAGCTGTTTTTT